This T cell receptor beta chain was identified in a study of T cells in Graves' hyperthyroidism and ophthalmopathy. This clonotype was recorded many times. Its antigen is currently unknown. Using RNA transcripts as the source, TCR beta CDR3 regions were amplified. HTBI primers were used for first-round RT-PCR of the TCR CDR3. TCRdb independently ran MiXCR on the multiplex PCR reads; one entry per CDR3 protein. The sample lists 490,000 or so distinct CDR3 sequences; 16% were seen once. Regarding the study as a whole: In blood, most of the thyroid clonotypes expanded above 0.001 were also present.

Germline CDR1 and CDR2: KGHSH and LQKENI. The V end lost 3 bases, the J end lost 1 base, and 6 bases lay between the germline ends. The length of the CDR3 is 13 residues. Sequencing was performed on blood. This clonotype was obtained from a woman aged 25-40 years with Graves' ophthalmopathy. The genes are TRBV18 and TRBJ2-5; D is undetermined. The CDR3 here is CASSPDFQETQYF. The DNA for the CDR3 is TGTGCCAGCTCACCTGACTTCCAAGAGACCCAGTACTTC.